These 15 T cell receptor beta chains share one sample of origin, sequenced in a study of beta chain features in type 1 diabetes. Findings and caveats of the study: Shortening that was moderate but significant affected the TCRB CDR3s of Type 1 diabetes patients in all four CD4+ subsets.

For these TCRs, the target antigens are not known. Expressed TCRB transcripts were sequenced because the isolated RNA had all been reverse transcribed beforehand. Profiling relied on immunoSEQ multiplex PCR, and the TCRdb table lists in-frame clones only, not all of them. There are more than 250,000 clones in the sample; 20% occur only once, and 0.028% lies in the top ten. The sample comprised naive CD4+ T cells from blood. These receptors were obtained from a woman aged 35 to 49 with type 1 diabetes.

CDR3 nucleotides: TGTGCCTGGCAATGGCCCCAGGGCAAGAATGAGCAGTTCTTC. This encodes CAWQWPQGKNEQFF. The chain employs TRBV30 and TRBJ2-1; tentatively, D is TRBD1 (5 bases). Looked up from germline, CDR1 is GTSNPN and CDR2 is SVGIG (reference sequence). CDR3 length: 14 amino acids. V was clipped by 5 bases and J by 7 bases, with 18 bases between them.

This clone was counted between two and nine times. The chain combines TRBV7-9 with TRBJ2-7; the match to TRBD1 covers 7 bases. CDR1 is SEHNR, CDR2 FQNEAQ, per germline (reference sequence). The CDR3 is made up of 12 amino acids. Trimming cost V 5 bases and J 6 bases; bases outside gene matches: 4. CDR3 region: CASSATGVEQYF. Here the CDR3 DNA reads TGTGCCAGCAGCGCAACAGGGGTCGAGCAGTACTTC.

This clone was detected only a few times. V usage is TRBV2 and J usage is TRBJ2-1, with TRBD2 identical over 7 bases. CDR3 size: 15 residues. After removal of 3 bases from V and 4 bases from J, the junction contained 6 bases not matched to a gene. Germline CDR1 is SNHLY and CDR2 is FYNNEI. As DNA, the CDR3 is TGTGCCAGCAGTGAGGAGAGACTAGCTTACAATGAGCAGTTCTTC. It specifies CASSEERLAYNEQFF.

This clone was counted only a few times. The DNA for the CDR3 is TGTGCCACCATGGAGCGGTATAATTCACCCCTCCACTTT. It is translated as CATMERYNSPLHF. The chain uses TRBV25-1 and TRBJ1-6; the D is unclear. Trimming removed 10 bases at V and 4 bases at J, with 11 bases between. Per germline, CDR1 MGHDK and CDR2 SYGVNS. The CDR3 totals 13 residues.

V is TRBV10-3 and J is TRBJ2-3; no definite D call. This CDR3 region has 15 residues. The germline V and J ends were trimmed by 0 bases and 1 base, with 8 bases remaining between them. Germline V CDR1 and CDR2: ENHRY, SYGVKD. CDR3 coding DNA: TGTGCCATCAGTGAGTCAGCCAGCGGCACAGATACGCAGTATTTT. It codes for CAISESASGTDTQYF.

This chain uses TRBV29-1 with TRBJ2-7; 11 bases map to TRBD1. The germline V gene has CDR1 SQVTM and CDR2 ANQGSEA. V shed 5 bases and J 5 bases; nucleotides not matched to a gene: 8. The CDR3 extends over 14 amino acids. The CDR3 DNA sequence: TGCAGCGTTTCGAGGAGGACAGGGGGCAACGAGCAGTACTTC. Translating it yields CSVSRRTGGNEQYF.

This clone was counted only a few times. CDR3 residues: CASSIGNYNEQFF. The DNA of the CDR3 is TGTGCCAGTAGTATCGGTAATTACAATGAGCAGTTCTTC. The gene calls are TRBV19 and TRBJ2-1; D ambiguous. This CDR3 spans 13 amino acids. V lost 3 bases, J lost 4 bases, and 7 bases lay in between. Germline V CDR1 and CDR2: LNHDA, SQIVND (reference sequence).

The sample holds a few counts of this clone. The CDR3 loop reads CSAALAGGPAYNEQFF. CDR3 coding DNA: TGCAGCGCGGCCCTAGCGGGAGGGCCAGCGTACAATGAGCAGTTCTTC. The chain recombines TRBV29-1 with TRBJ2-1; 12 bases are shared with TRBD2. The V and J ends lost 7 bases and 4 bases, in that order; junction bases with no gene match: 11. Looked up from germline, CDR1 is SQVTM and CDR2 is ANQGSEA. CDR3 size: 16 residues.

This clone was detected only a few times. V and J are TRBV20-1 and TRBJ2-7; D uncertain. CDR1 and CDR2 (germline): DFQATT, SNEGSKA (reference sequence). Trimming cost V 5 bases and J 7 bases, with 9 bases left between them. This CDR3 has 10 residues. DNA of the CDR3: TGCAGTGCTGCGGCCTGGGAGCAGTACTTC. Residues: CSAAAWEQYF.

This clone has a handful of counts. The CDR3 DNA follows: TGTGCCAGCAGTTCCCGACTAGCCGGGGAGCTGTTTTTT. Translated: CASSSRLAGELFF. The genes are TRBV6-5 and TRBJ2-2; possible D gene TRBD2, 6 bases. The CDR3 has 13 amino acids. Germline V gives CDR1 MNHEY, CDR2 SVGAGI. V lost 4 bases, J lost 6 bases, and 9 bases lay in between.

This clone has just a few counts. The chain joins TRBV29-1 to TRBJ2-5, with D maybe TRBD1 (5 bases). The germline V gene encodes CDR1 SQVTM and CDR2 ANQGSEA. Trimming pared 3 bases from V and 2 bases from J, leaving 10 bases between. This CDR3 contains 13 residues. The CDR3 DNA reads TGCAGCGTTGATGGAGCAGGGCAAGAGACCCAGTACTTC. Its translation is CSVDGAGQETQYF.

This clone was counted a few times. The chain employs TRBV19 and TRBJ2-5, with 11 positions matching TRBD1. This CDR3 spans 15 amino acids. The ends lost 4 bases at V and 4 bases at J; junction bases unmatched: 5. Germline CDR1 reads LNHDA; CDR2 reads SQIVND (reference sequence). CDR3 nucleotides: TGTGCCAGTAGTACCTGGACAGGGGGCACAGAGACCCAGTACTTC. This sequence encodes CASSTWTGGTETQYF.

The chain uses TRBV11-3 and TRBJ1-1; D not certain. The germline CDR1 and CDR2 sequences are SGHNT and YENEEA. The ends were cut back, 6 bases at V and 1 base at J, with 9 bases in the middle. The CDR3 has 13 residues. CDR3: CASSNQRNTEAFF. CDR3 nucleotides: TGTGCCAGCAGTAACCAGCGGAACACTGAAGCTTTCTTT.

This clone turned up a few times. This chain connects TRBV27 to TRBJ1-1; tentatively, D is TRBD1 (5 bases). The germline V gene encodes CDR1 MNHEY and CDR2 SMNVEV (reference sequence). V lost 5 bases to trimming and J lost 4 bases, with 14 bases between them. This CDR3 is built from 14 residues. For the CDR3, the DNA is TGTGCCAGCAGTCACCTGGGGGGGGGCACTGAAGCTTTCTTT. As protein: CASSHLGGGTEAFF.

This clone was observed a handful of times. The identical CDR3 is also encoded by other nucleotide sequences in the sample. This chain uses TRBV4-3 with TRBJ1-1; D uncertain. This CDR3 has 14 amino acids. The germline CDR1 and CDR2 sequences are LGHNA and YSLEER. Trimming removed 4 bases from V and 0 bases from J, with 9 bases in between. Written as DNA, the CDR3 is TGCGCCAGCAGCCGCGACACTCTGAACACTGAAGCTTTCTTT. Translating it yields CASSRDTLNTEAFF.